This T cell receptor beta chain was profiled in a study of T cells in Graves' hyperthyroidism and ophthalmopathy. Study results and caveats: Ophthalmopathy cases were set apart from stable hyperthyroidism by a 13 V-J model. Ophthalmopathy onset followed model prediction by a median around 6.9 months.

RNA transcripts were the template for amplifying TCR beta CDR3 regions. The primer set for the first-round RT-PCR of the TCR CDR3 was HTBI. Using its own MiXCR run on the multiplex PCR reads, TCRdb lists one record per CDR3 protein. The sample holds about 590,000 distinct CDR3 sequences, 15% to 19% seen once. Germline CDR1 and CDR2: SGHTA and FQGNSA. Trimming took off 0 bases at V and 5 bases at J, with 17 bases between the two ends. This CDR3 spans 17 amino acids. Diagnostic decisions used clinical symptoms, serum thyroxine and TRAb, thyroid ultrasound and orbital computed tomography. A note on this clonotype: Its antigen is not known.

The source of this sequence is a woman in her 30s with Graves' hyperthyroidism. This chain joins TRBV7-2 and TRBJ2-1, with a weak D call TRBD1 (5 bases). What was sequenced was blood. As DNA, the CDR3 is TGTGCCAGCAGCTTAGCGGTGACAGCCACCCCCAACAATGAGCAGTTCTTC. Encoded protein: CASSLAVTATPNNEQFF.